The 16 T cell receptor beta chains reported below all come from one sample, sequenced in a study of T cell responses to AZD1222 COVID-19 vaccine. The table came from immunoSEQ multiplex PCR; TCRdb's copy has only in-frame clones and leaves some out. The sample lists 90,000 to 100,000 clones, roughly 86% occurring once. This sample comprised peripheral blood, obtained 28 days after the second AZD1222 dose. These receptors were taken from an adult who received the AZD1222 COVID-19 vaccine.

Only one count was recorded for this clone. The chain links TRBV29-1 to TRBJ2-2, with TRBD1 identical over 9 bases. The CDR3 has 14 residues. From germline, CDR1 is SQVTM and CDR2 ANQGSEA. V lost 4 bases and J lost 6; bases outside the gene matches: 6. The CDR3 DNA is TGCAGCGTTGGGACAGGGGAGGCTCCCGGGGAGCTGTTTTTT. It specifies CSVGTGEAPGELFF.

The CDR3, as DNA: TGTGCCAGCAGTAGGACTTCGCGGGGCACAGATACGCAGTATTTT. Amino acid sequence: CASSRTSRGTDTQYF. This chain uses TRBV2 with TRBJ2-3; the D gene is possibly TRBD2 (5 bases). From germline, CDR1 is SNHLY and CDR2 FYNNEI. V shed 5 bases and J shed 1 base, with 13 bases lying between them. The CDR3 is made up of 15 amino acids.

A note on this clone: Other DNA variants within this sample encode the same CDR3. The DNA of the CDR3 is TGTGCCAGCAGCCAAACCGGGGAGCTGTTTTTT. This translates into CASSQTGELFF. The chain uses TRBV3-1 (or the pseudogene TRBV3-2) and TRBJ2-2, with D hard to call. The V end was cut by 2 bases, the J end by 5 bases, with 0 bases between. Germline V gives CDR1 LGHDT, CDR2 YNNKEL (reference sequence). The CDR3 covers 11 residues.

V gene TRBV14 combines with J gene TRBJ2-5; 9 nucleotides align to TRBD2. The CDR3 covers 16 residues. With V trimmed by 0 bases and J by 5 bases, 7 bases remained unmatched. The germline gives CDR1 SGHDN, CDR2 FVKESK. CDR3 bases: TGTGCCAGCAGCCAAGATTTAGCGGGGGTCCGTGAGACCCAGTACTTC. Amino acids: CASSQDLAGVRETQYF.

V is TRBV28 and J is TRBJ2-7, with D hard to call. The ends were cut back, 8 bases at V and 3 bases at J, with 5 bases in the middle. Germline values: CDR1 MDHEN, CDR2 SYDVKM. The CDR3 totals 10 residues. The CDR3, as DNA: TGTGCCAGCGGAATCTACGAGCAGTACTTC. Protein product: CASGIYEQYF.

This clone has a single count. This rearrangement joins TRBV28 to TRBJ2-4; D is perhaps TRBD2 (5 bases). The CDR3 length is 11 residues. Trimming took 9 bases from V and 11 from J, leaving 14 bases between them. Germline V CDR1 and CDR2: MDHEN, SYDVKM. Here the CDR3 reads CASEGGFVQYF. CDR3 DNA sequence: TGTGCCAGTGAGGGCGGCTTTGTTCAGTACTTC.

The V gene is TRBV19, the J gene TRBJ2-2; tentatively, D is TRBD2 (5 bases). The CDR3 is 15 amino acids. CDR1 is LNHDA, CDR2 SQIVND, per germline (reference sequence). Deletions cut 4 bases from V and 6 bases from J, with 15 bases between. For the CDR3, the DNA is TGTGCCAGTAGTAACGGACTTTTTTCCCCCGGGGAGCTGTTTTTT. Its protein product is CASSNGLFSPGELFF.

CDR3 in DNA: TGTGCCAGCAGTCCTTCTACTTCCACAGTAGATGAGCAGTTCTTC. Translated, it gives CASSPSTSTVDEQFF. V usage is TRBV5-4 and J usage is TRBJ2-1, with D uncertain. The germline CDR1 and CDR2 sequences are SGHNT and YYREEE (reference sequence). The CDR3 loop spans 15 amino acids. Trimming cost V 5 bases and J 8 bases, with 20 bases left between them.

The V call is TRBV7-9, the J call TRBJ1-5, with 8 bases aligning to TRBD1. J lost 5 bases, V lost 3 bases, and 6 bases had no gene match. This CDR3 contains 15 residues. The germline V gene encodes CDR1 SEHNR and CDR2 FQNEAQ (reference sequence). DNA for the CDR3: TGTGCCAGCAGCTTCGGACAGGGTCCCCATCAGCCCCAGCATTTT. Translation: CASSFGQGPHQPQHF.

The chain joins TRBV27 to TRBJ2-2; D gene uncertain. Germline V lookup: CDR1 MNHEY, CDR2 SMNVEV (reference sequence). The CDR3 runs to 16 residues. V lost 1 base and J 6 bases, leaving 15 bases between the germline ends. Here the CDR3 reads CASSLLPRLRAGELFF. The CDR3 DNA is TGTGCCAGCAGTTTATTACCCAGGCTACGGGCCGGGGAGCTGTTTTTT.

This clone was observed a single time. This chain links TRBV11-2 with TRBJ1-6; D is possibly TRBD1 (5 bases). The CDR3 is 15 amino acids. Trimming stripped 0 bases from V and 10 bases from J, with 13 bases between. Germline V gene lookup returns CDR1 SGHAT and CDR2 FQNNGV. CDR3 residues: CASSLDPAGVSPLHF. CDR3 sequence (DNA): TGTGCCAGCAGCTTAGATCCGGCGGGGGTCTCACCCCTCCACTTT. The full variable domain, rest sourced from reference TRBV11-2 and TRBJ1-6, is EAGVAQSPRYKIIEKRQSVAFWCNPISGHATLYWYQQILGQGPKLLIQFQNNGVVDDSQLPKDRFSAERLKGVDSTLKIQPAKLEDSAVYLCASSLDPAGVSPLHFGNGTRLTVT.

This clone was detected a few times. This chain links TRBV5-4 with TRBJ2-1; 10 bases agree with TRBD2. The CDR3 has 15 amino acids. The V and J ends lost 3 bases and 8 bases, in that order; junction bases with no gene match: 8. In germline, CDR1 is SGHNT, CDR2 YYREEE (reference sequence). The DNA of the CDR3 is TGTGCCAGCAGCTCGTCTAGCGGGGGAGGGTATGAGCAGTTCTTC. Protein sequence: CASSSSSGGGYEQFF.

This chain joins TRBV14 and TRBJ1-5, with D possibly being TRBD1 (6 bases). The CDR3 length is 15 residues. CDR1 and CDR2 (germline): SGHDN, FVKESK. The ends were cut back, 7 bases at V and 1 base at J, with 14 bases in the middle. Here the CDR3 reads CASTPWGQSNQPQHF. The CDR3 DNA is TGTGCCAGCACCCCGTGGGGGCAAAGCAATCAGCCCCAGCATTTT. The entire variable domain, with the rest obtained from reference TRBV14 and TRBJ1-5, is as follows: EAGVTQFPSHSVIEKGQTVTLRCDPISGHDNLYWYRRVMGKEIKFLLHFVKESKQDESGMPNNRFLAERTGGTYSTLKVQPAELEDSGVYFCASTPWGQSNQPQHFGDGTRLSIL.

The chain recombines TRBV10-3 with TRBJ1-1; no definite D call. With 2 bases removed from V and 4 bases from J, the gap between germline ends came to 2 bases. This CDR3 has 11 amino acids. CDR1 ENHRY and CDR2 SYGVKD come from the germline V gene. The DNA for the CDR3 is TGTGCCATCAGTGAGCGCACTGAAGCTTTCTTT. This encodes CAISERTEAFF.

The chain uses TRBV12-3 or TRBV12-4 and TRBJ2-1; TRBD2 might be the D (6 bases). The V end lost 6 bases, the J end lost 1 base, and 7 bases lay between the germline ends. The CDR3 totals 13 residues. The CDR3 DNA is TGTGCCAGCAGGGGGACTTCCTACAATGAGCAGTTCTTC. It is translated as CASRGTSYNEQFF.

This chain links TRBV6-1 with TRBJ2-7; D is perhaps TRBD2 (6 bases). The CDR3 sequence is 16 residues long. From germline, CDR1 is MNHNS and CDR2 SASEGT. Trimming left V 1 base short and J 1 base short, with 14 bases between. Here the CDR3 reads CASSEERGTVSYEQYF. The CDR3 nucleotides are TGTGCCAGCAGTGAAGAACGCGGGACGGTATCCTACGAGCAGTACTTC.